One sample yielded the 27 T cell receptor beta chains listed below, sequenced in a study of CD8+ T cells in alopecia areata. After isolation, RNA underwent reverse transcription to generate cDNA as the sequencing template. Measured with immunoSEQ multiplex PCR; TCRdb has only the in-frame clones, and not every one. Recorded here are more than 90,000 clones, with no singletons, and the ten leading clones hold roughly 21%. The sample taken for sequencing was lesional skin. These receptors all stem from a C3H/HeJ mouse with alopecia areata. This strain has MHC haplotype H2-k.

The sample holds many counts of this clone. Mouse gene names and germline throughout. The read ends 4 residues before the CDR3 terminus; that terminus is restored from the germline J gene. The chain recombines TRBV13-3 with TRBJ2-4; 11 nucleotides match TRBD2. Trimming took 7 bases from V and 0 from J; bases not matched to a gene: 7. The CDR3 extends over 16 amino acids. The V gene's germline CDR1 is NNHDY and CDR2 SYVADS. CDR3 region: CASGGDWGPSQNTLYF. The CDR3 DNA, read in part, is TGTGCCAGCGGTGGGGACTGGGGGCCTAGTCAAAAC.

Regarding this clone: Gene names and germline refer to mouse. The sequence runs out 4 residues before the end of the CDR3; the remainder is reconstructed from the germline J gene. The chain links TRBV3 to TRBJ2-1; 7 positions match TRBD1. In germline, CDR1 is SNHLY, CDR2 FYNGKV (reference sequence). CDR3 size: 14 residues. The CDR3 bases that were read are TGTGCCAGCAGCTTGACAGGGAGGGAAGCT. This sequence encodes CASSLTGREA. The full CDR3 protein is CASSLTGREAEQFF.

With regard to this clone: Here the gene names and germline are mouse. Read data end 4 residues before the CDR3 end; the end is taken from the germline J gene. The chain employs TRBV13-3 and TRBJ2-1, with D possibly matching TRBD2 (6 bases). Trimming left V 5 bases short and J 3 bases short, with 12 bases between. Germline CDR1 and CDR2: NNHDY and SYVADS. The CDR3 spans 14 residues. The part of the CDR3 DNA that was read is TGTGCCAGCAGATCTACTGGGAGCTATGCT. Amino acid sequence: CASRSTGSYA. From start to end, the CDR3 is CASRSTGSYAEQFF.

Comments on this clone: Each gene name is a mouse one. The CDR3 extends 4 residues past the end of the read, so its final part is completed from the germline J gene. The chain combines TRBV1 with TRBJ2-2; 11 nucleotides line up with TRBD1. The CDR3 consists of 15 residues. The germline V gene encodes CDR1 NSQYPW and CDR2 LRSPGD (reference sequence). The covered CDR3 bases are TGCACCTGCAGTGCAGGGACAGGGGGCGACGGG. This codes for CTCSAGTGGDG. The entire CDR3 is CTCSAGTGGDGQLYF.

This clone was found a few times. Gene names follow the mouse nomenclature. Coverage ceases 4 residues before the CDR3 finishes, and the germline J gene fills in the end. V is TRBV3 and J is TRBJ2-7, with 7 bases matching TRBD2. The CDR3 consists of 13 residues. V lost 1 base to trimming and J lost 3 bases; unmatched junction nucleotides: 0. CDR1 and CDR2 from the germline V gene are SNHLY and FYNGKV (reference sequence). CDR3 in amino acids: CASSLGTGYEQYF. The sequenced part of the CDR3 DNA is TGTGCCAGCAGCTTAGGGACTGGCTAT.

Concerning this clone itself: Mouse gene names and germline throughout. The read ends 4 residues shy of where the CDR3 ends; the end is completed using the germline J gene. The chain couples TRBV13-3 to TRBJ2-3; 8 nucleotides match TRBD2. The CDR3 length is 16 residues. From germline, CDR1 is NNHDY and CDR2 SYVADS. The ends lost 1 base at V and 1 base at J; junction bases unmatched: 5. CDR3 DNA, as far as it was read: TGTGCCAGCAGTGATCGGGGGGGCGTTCGTGCAGAA. It yields the protein CASSDRGGVRAE. The whole CDR3 sequence reads CASSDRGGVRAETLYF.

With regard to this clone: The gene names given are mouse names. The CDR3 loop reads CASSDRGLSQNTLYF. The covered CDR3 bases are TGTGCCAGCAGTGACAGGGGGCTAAGTCAAAAC. This rearrangement joins TRBV13-3 to TRBJ2-4; 8 bases map to TRBD1. The read comes to an end 4 residues before the CDR3 does, leaving the germline J gene to fill in the end. From germline, CDR1 is NNHDY and CDR2 SYVADS. The CDR3 runs to 15 residues. Trimming removed 2 bases from V and 0 bases from J; junction bases left unmatched: 2.

A few counts support this clone. The listed genes are named as in mouse. The read gets to within 4 residues of the CDR3 end, and the germline J gene fills in the rest. The chain employs TRBV13-3 and TRBJ2-3; perhaps TRBD2 as D (6 bases). Germline CDR1 and CDR2: NNHDY and SYVADS. V dropped 2 bases and J dropped 0 bases, with 16 bases sitting between them. This CDR3 has 17 residues. Incomplete CDR3 DNA: TGTGCCAGCAGTGAAACCCTGGGACTTTCTAGTGCAGAA. Encoded protein: CASSETLGLSSAE. The CDR3 reads in full as CASSETLGLSSAETLYF.

This clone was counted between two and nine times. Mouse gene names apply. The observed sequence ends 4 residues before the CDR3 terminus, with the missing tail filled in from the germline J gene. The rearrangement links TRBV19 to TRBJ2-3, with D perhaps matching TRBD1 (6 bases). This CDR3 comprises 15 residues. CDR1 and CDR2 (germline): FNHDT, SITEND (reference sequence). V was shortened by 0 bases and J by 3 bases, with 11 bases between the two germline ends. The CDR3 bases that were read are TGTGCCAGCAGTATAGAGAGGGGGAGAGCAGAA. Translated, it gives CASSIERGRAE. The full CDR3 is CASSIERGRAETLYF.

A word on this clone: Germline and genes: mouse. The sequenced part of the CDR3 DNA is TGTGCCAGCAGGACAGGGAGGGAAGAC. Its translation is CASRTGRED. The whole CDR3 is CASRTGREDTQYF. The chain carries TRBV13-3 and TRBJ2-5; 7 nucleotides match TRBD1. With the read ending 4 residues before the CDR3 end, the germline J gene is used to fill in that end. CDR1 is NNHDY, CDR2 SYVADS, per germline. The length of the CDR3 is 13 residues.

Concerning this clone: Mouse germline and gene names are used. CDR3 residues: CASGLGEYEQYF. The sequenced part of the CDR3 DNA is TGTGCTTCCGGACTGGGGGAGTAT. The J gene is TRBJ2-7, the V gene TRBV17; 10 positions agree with TRBD2. The observed sequence ends 4 residues before the CDR3 terminus, with the missing tail filled in from the germline J gene. The germline CDR1 and CDR2 sequences are MNHDT and YYDKIL. This CDR3 comprises 12 residues.

This clone was counted only a few times. Gene names follow the mouse nomenclature. The DNA ends 4 residues before the CDR3 does, and the rest of the CDR3 is filled in from the germline J gene. This rearrangement joins TRBV19 to TRBJ1-4, with a tentative D call TRBD1 (5 bases). Trimming took 5 bases from V and 0 from J, leaving 11 bases between them. The CDR3 is made up of 15 amino acids. Germline V lookup: CDR1 FNHDT, CDR2 SITEND (reference sequence). The part of the CDR3 DNA that was read is TGTGCCAGCAGCCCTGGACATCTTTCCAACGAA. This translates into CASSPGHLSNE. The entire CDR3 sequence reads CASSPGHLSNERLFF.

In the case of this clone: These gene names are mouse names. The read ends 4 residues shy of where the CDR3 ends; the end is completed using the germline J gene. The chain couples TRBV13-1 to TRBJ1-1; TRBD1 matches 11 bases. CDR1 and CDR2 (germline): NSHNY, SYGAGN. There are 16 residues in the CDR3. Trimming cost V 0 bases and J 0 bases; bases outside gene matches: 1. The sequenced CDR3 bases are TGTGCCAGCAGTGATGCGGACAGGGGGCCAAACACA. This translates into CASSDADRGPNT. The entire CDR3 reads CASSDADRGPNTEVFF.

Of note for this clone: The gene names given are mouse names. Read coverage stops 4 residues before the CDR3 terminus; the germline J gene supplies the remainder. J is TRBJ2-3 and V is TRBV13-3; TRBD2 matches at 14 bases. Germline trimming cut 6 bases from V and 3 bases from J; bases unmatched to any gene: 6. Per germline, CDR1 NNHDY and CDR2 SYVADS. The CDR3 sequence is 16 residues long. The CDR3 bases that were read are TGTGCCAGCACCGGGACTGGGGGGGCGCGGGCAGAA. It yields the protein CASTGTGGARAE. The whole CDR3 is CASTGTGGARAETLYF.

The table lists this clone with a few counts. The gene names here belong to mouse. The CDR3 is cut off 4 residues early in the read; its end comes from the germline J gene. The rearrangement uses TRBV14 and TRBJ2-1; weak D call: TRBD1 (5 bases). Germline-derived CDR1 and CDR2 are SGHDT and FRDEAV. The CDR3 covers 15 residues. V was shortened by 5 bases and J by 1 base, with 13 bases between the two germline ends. The CDR3 sequence: CASRREGRNYAEQFF. The sequenced CDR3 bases are TGTGCCAGCAGGCGGGAGGGGAGAAACTATGCT. The whole variable domain, remainder taken from reference TRBV14 and TRBJ2-1, is EAGVTQSPRYAVLQEGQAVSFWCDPISGHDTLYWYQQPRDQGPQLLVYFRDEAVIDNSQLPSDRFSAVRPKGTNSTLKIQSAKQGDTATYLCASRREGRNYAEQFFGPGTRLTVL.

This clone was seen a few times. There is a difference at residue 12 between the TCRdb protein and the DNA translation, so the protein given here was translated from the DNA. Genes and germline are mouse. Coverage ceases 3 residues before the CDR3 finishes, and the germline J gene fills in the end. This chain uses TRBV13-1 with TRBJ1-3, with D maybe TRBD1 (5 bases). The CDR3 runs 15 residues. Germline lookup yields CDR1 NSHNY and CDR2 SYGAGN. With 0 bases removed from V and 2 bases from J, the gap between germline ends came to 9 bases. Incomplete CDR3 DNA: TGTGCCAGCAGTGATGAGCCAGGGCCTGGAAATACG. This codes for CASSDEPGPGNT. Given in full, the CDR3 is CASSDEPGPGNTLYF.

Comment on this clone: These gene names are mouse names. The sequenced fragment ends 4 residues before the CDR3 boundary, so the rest is inferred from the germline J gene. V gene TRBV17 combines with J gene TRBJ2-3, with D possibly matching TRBD1 (5 bases). The CDR3 runs to 15 residues. The germline gives CDR1 MNHDT, CDR2 YYDKIL. Trimming stripped 0 bases from V and 3 bases from J, with 10 bases between. The CDR3 reads CASSRDEGRAETLYF. The part of the CDR3 DNA that was read is TGTGCTAGCAGTAGAGATGAGGGGAGAGCAGAA.

This clone was detected many times. Mouse names are used for the genes. The read terminates 4 residues ahead of where the CDR3 ends, so the germline J gene completes it. J is TRBJ2-2 and V is TRBV13-3, with 9 nucleotides matching TRBD2. Trimming cost V 4 bases and J 6 bases; bases outside gene matches: 4. The germline V gene has CDR1 NNHDY and CDR2 SYVADS. CDR3 length equals 14 residues. CDR3 loop: CASSHGLGPGQLYF. The sequenced CDR3 bases are TGTGCCAGCAGTCACGGACTGGGGCCCGGG.

This clone occurred a few times. Genes and germline are mouse. The read gets to within 4 residues of the CDR3 end, and the germline J gene fills in the rest. The chain combines TRBV13-3 with TRBJ2-7, with 8 bases that match TRBD2. The CDR3 spans 16 residues. V lost 0 bases and J lost 0; bases outside the gene matches: 5. Germline assignment: CDR1 NNHDY and CDR2 SYVADS. CDR3 bases read: TGTGCCAGCAGTGATGTGCTGGGGGGAAGCTCCTAT. It encodes CASSDVLGGSSY. The CDR3 in full is CASSDVLGGSSYEQYF.

This clone was seen a handful of times. Germline and genes here are mouse. Read coverage stops 4 residues before the CDR3 terminus; the germline J gene supplies the remainder. The rearrangement uses TRBV13-3 and TRBJ1-2; 8 bases match TRBD1. The germline gives CDR1 NNHDY, CDR2 SYVADS. This CDR3 is 15 amino acids long. The V gene end was trimmed by 0 bases and the J gene end by 3 bases; junction bases not matched to a gene: 4. CDR3 in amino acids: CASSDATDRDSDYTF. The part of the CDR3 DNA that was read is TGTGCCAGCAGTGATGCAACGGACAGGGACTCC.

This clone showed up just a few times. Gene names and germline refer to mouse. The CDR3 end falls 4 residues outside the read, so it is completed with the germline J gene. The chain couples TRBV1 to TRBJ2-4, with D perhaps TRBD2 (5 bases). Trimming removed 1 base from V and 2 bases from J, with 7 bases in between. Germline V lookup: CDR1 NSQYPW, CDR2 LRSPGD (reference sequence). The CDR3 runs 14 residues. The CDR3 region is CTCSAALDQNTLYF. The CDR3 DNA, read in part, is TGCACCTGCAGTGCAGCACTGGATCAAAAC.

Concerning this clone: Gene names refer to mouse genes. With the read ending 4 residues before the CDR3 end, the germline J gene is used to fill in that end. The chain recombines TRBV19 with TRBJ2-3; 9 bases agree with TRBD2. Trimming took 9 bases from V and 4 from J; bases not matched to a gene: 6. Germline V gene lookup returns CDR1 FNHDT and CDR2 SITEND (reference sequence). The length of the CDR3 is 13 residues. CDR3 DNA, as far as it was read: TGTGCCACCCGGACTGGGGCGACAGAA. It specifies CATRTGATE. The full CDR3 sequence reads CATRTGATETLYF.

This clone has at least ten counts. Here the gene names and germline are mouse. The read ends 4 residues shy of where the CDR3 ends; the end is completed using the germline J gene. The chain combines TRBV13-3 with TRBJ2-7, with TRBD1 matching over 8 bases. This CDR3 has 14 amino acids. Germline V gene data show CDR1 as NNHDY and CDR2 as SYVADS. The chain's CDR3 is CASRTGERTYEQYF. CDR3 DNA (partial): TGTGCCAGCAGGACAGGGGAGAGGACTTAT.

This clone came up a few times. Each gene name is a mouse one. With the read ending 4 residues before the CDR3 end, the germline J gene is used to fill in that end. The V and J genes are TRBV13-3 and TRBJ1-4, with 8 bases that match TRBD1. CDR3 length equals 17 residues. Germline loops: CDR1 NNHDY, CDR2 SYVADS. V lost 2 bases to trimming and J lost 2 bases; unmatched junction nucleotides: 8. CDR3 DNA (partial): TGTGCCAGCAGTGAAACAGGGGGTTCAATCTCCAACGAA. Its translation: CASSETGGSISNE. The full-length CDR3 reads as CASSETGGSISNERLFF.

This clone has a handful of counts. TCRdb lists a protein that is different at residue 12 from the translated DNA; the protein given here uses the DNA translation. Any gene name here is a mouse gene name. The sequenced CDR3 bases are TGTGCCAGCGGTGAGCAGACAGATTCTGGAAATACG. It yields the protein CASGEQTDSGNT. In full, the CDR3 is CASGEQTDSGNTLYF. The V gene is TRBV13-2, the J gene TRBJ1-3, with D possibly matching TRBD1 (5 bases). The CDR3 extends 3 residues past the end of the read, so its final part is completed from the germline J gene. The germline V gene has CDR1 NNHNN and CDR2 SYGAGS (reference sequence). V was trimmed by 2 bases and J by 0 bases, leaving 9 bases between them. The CDR3 runs 15 residues.

Worth noting for this clone: Mouse gene names apply. The read comes to an end 4 residues before the CDR3 does, leaving the germline J gene to fill in the end. The V gene is TRBV13-1, the J gene TRBJ2-1, with 8 bases matching TRBD2. This CDR3 contains 16 residues. Trimming cost V 2 bases and J 2 bases; bases outside gene matches: 6. From germline, CDR1 is NSHNY and CDR2 SYGAGN. CDR3 bases read: TGTGCCAGCAGTGAGATAATGGGGGGGGACTATGCT. Translating gives CASSEIMGGDYA. The whole CDR3 reads CASSEIMGGDYAEQFF.

This clone was seen repeatedly, ten times or more. Mouse gene names and germline throughout. The CDR3 loop reads CASSPDRGSSDYTF. The sequenced part of the CDR3 DNA is TGTGCCAGCAGCCCCGACAGGGGGAGCTCC. The chain has TRBV13-3 and TRBJ1-2, with TRBD1 matching over 9 bases. The read falls 4 residues short of the CDR3 end, and the missing part is taken from the germline J gene. The CDR3 loop spans 14 amino acids. J gave up 4 bases and V 5 bases, and 6 bases lay outside the gene matches. The germline gives CDR1 NNHDY, CDR2 SYVADS.